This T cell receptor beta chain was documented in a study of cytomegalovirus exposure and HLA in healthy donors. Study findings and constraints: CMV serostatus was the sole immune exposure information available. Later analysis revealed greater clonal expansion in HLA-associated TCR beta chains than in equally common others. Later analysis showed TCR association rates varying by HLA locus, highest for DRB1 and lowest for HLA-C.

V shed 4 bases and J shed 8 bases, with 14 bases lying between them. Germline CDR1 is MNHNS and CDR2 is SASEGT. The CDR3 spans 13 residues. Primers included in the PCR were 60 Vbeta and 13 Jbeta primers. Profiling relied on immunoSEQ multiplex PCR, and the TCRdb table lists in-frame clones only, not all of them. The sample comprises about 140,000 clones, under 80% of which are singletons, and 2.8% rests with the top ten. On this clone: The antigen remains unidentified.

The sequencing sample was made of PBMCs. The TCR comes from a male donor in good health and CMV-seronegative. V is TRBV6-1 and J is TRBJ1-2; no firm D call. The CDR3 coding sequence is TGTGCCAGCAGTGCGAGAGGGATGGAGGGCTACACCTTC. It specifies CASSARGMEGYTF.